This record concerns one TCR beta chain sequence. The target of this receptor is not known. Base qualities are not at hand, and no much larger clone is one base apart. This sample was included in a study of response to subunit inactivated influenza vaccine (dated by TCRdb to about 2018). For the wider study: The study used deep quantitative T cell receptor repertoire profiling to track responses to a trivalent subunit inactivated influenza vaccine. Broad study findings and their caveats: The authors proposed that each seasonal influenza vaccination may bring in only a limited number of new T cells.

Germline trimming amounts to 4 bases on V and 3 bases on J, with 10 as the count of junction bases outside the gene matches. From the germline V gene, CDR1 is LGHNA and CDR2 is YNFKEQ. Counted from cysteine to phenylalanine, this CDR3 has 16 amino acids. The sequence is cut down to CDR3 DNA, 48 bases in frame from base 1. The library was made by RT-PCR. The sequencer was an Illumina HiSeq 2500. The public sequencing data were trimmed at Q25 with fastp and processed into clonotypes with MiXCR by TCRdb, which kept only in-frame beta chains. Identical CDR3 proteins give one entry, which carries the most common genes and DNA. This sample has about 620,000 distinct CDR3 sequences in its table, and about 11% of those were observed once. The ten largest clones take up approximately 10% of the sample. These same records also appear under a second study, on T cells expressing NK-cell markers. The second study's paper adds: The TCR beta cDNA libraries were made using 5'RACE template switching, a step that added both a universal primer site and unique molecular identifiers. TCR beta-chain repertoires were profiled in sorted CD3+CD56+NKG2C+, CD3+CD56+NKG2C- and CD3+CD56-NKG2C+ T-cell subsets from about 8 donors. Of the eight sequenced donors, seven were found to be HCMV-seropositive and one was found to be HCMV-seronegative. In several experiments an anti-gammadeltaTCR antibody was added to restrict sorting to alphabetaTCR-expressing T cells. For several donors, the dominant CD3+CD56+NKG2C+ clonotypes were among the top 10 CD8+ clonotypes and accounted for about 1.0-8% of CD8+ T cells. Those dominant clonotypes were again the most abundant among CD3+CD56-NKG2C+ cells in a few donors, at about 25-65%. Whether the expanded NKG2C-expressing T cell clones were specific for HCMV antigens remained unclear. The study sequenced eight donors, all healthy volunteers chosen at random: three men and five women. To determine HCMV serostatus, a commercial ELISA kit was used to detect HCMV-specific IgG in serum. Ficoll density gradient centrifugation was used to isolate peripheral blood mononuclear cells from blood. Bulk peripheral blood T-cell repertoires were additionally sequenced from unsorted PBMC for a handful of donors. cDNA synthesis was primed from the TCR beta constant segment and was followed by two successive PCR amplification steps. The libraries were sequenced on Illumina HiSeq 2000/2500, MiSeq or NextSeq, producing 2 x 150 bp reads. MIGEC was used to demultiplex reads and group reads by UMI, and MiTCR was used to assemble and quantify clonotypes. To exclude erroneous sequences, only TCR cDNA sequences supported by at least two reads were retained. The tcR package was used for downstream repertoire analysis, and clonotypes were matched across fractions by CDR3 nucleotide sequence plus V segment. VDJmatch was used to annotate antigen specificity against VDJdb, with one amino acid substitution allowed in CDR3.

The sequence came from a man in his fifties who received an inactivated influenza vaccine. Donor details come from another sample of the same person, matched by shared clones. The sequence is built from TRBV4-2 and TRBJ2-5, and 8 bases in between align with TRBD2. Sequencing was performed on PBMCs from blood, taken on the day of vaccination. CDR3 sequence: CASSLHPTSAKETQYF. The DNA is TGTGCCAGCAGCCTTCACCCGACTAGCGCTAAAGAGACCCAGTACTTC.